This T cell receptor (beta chain) is from a study of beta chain features in type 1 diabetes. General observations from the study: In the patient group, naive, central memory and Treg TCRB repertoires seemed more alike than in the healthy donor group. PCR, the amplification step, might favor shorter templates, equally in patients and controls.

Expressed TCRB transcripts got sequenced, as all isolated RNA was reverse transcribed. Naive, central memory and regulatory T cell samples averaged around 3.5 million immunoSEQ reads each. Produced via immunoSEQ multiplex PCR; TCRdb's table is partial and in-frame only. This table holds fewer than 250,000 clones, 13% to 15% found once. Blood was collected once per donor into heparin, averaging about 100 mL. CDR1 and CDR2 from the germline V gene are MNHEY and SVGAGI. The CDR3 loop spans 16 amino acids. With V trimmed by 2 bases and J by 1 base, 7 bases remained unmatched. Comment on this clone: Its antigen is unidentified.

The V gene is TRBV6-5, the J gene TRBJ1-1, with 7 positions matching TRBD1. The TCR was taken from a woman aged 40 to 50 in good health. Sequenced material: naive CD4+ T cells from blood. CDR3 nucleotides: TGTGCCAGCAGTTACGGCGGGACAGTAGGGAACACTGAAGCTTTCTTT. Protein sequence: CASSYGGTVGNTEAFF.